A selection of T cell receptor beta chains follows, all from one sample in a study of vaccination and CD4 T cells after COVID-19. TCRdb reprocessed the PCR reads via MiXCR and lists one record per CDR3 protein. Among under 25,000 distinct CDR3 sequences, 67% were seen once, and the ten largest hold about 8.3%. Their target antigens are unknown. The material sequenced was CD4+ T cells from blood, cultured in vitro. All receptors derive from a human donor who had recovered from COVID-19. The CDR3 runs from the conserved cysteine through the conserved F or W. The D gene is left open where the match is weak. Size is omitted from some rows. Given values are once, few, many or a class for expanded clones.

few | TRBJ1-1 | 14 | TRBV21-1 | NA | TGTGCCAGCAGTCTCAGGGTTACGGGAACTGAAGCTTTCTTT | CASSLRVTGTEAFF
NA | TRBJ1-2 | 13 | TRBV7-6 | TRBD1 | TGTGCCAGCAGCTTGGGGGGGACAGCTGGCTACACCTTC | CASSLGGTAGYTF
once | TRBJ2-7 | 13 | TRBV6-2/TRBV6-3 | NA | TGTGCCAGCAGTCCTCGGGTGAGCTACGAGCAGTACTTC | CASSPRVSYEQYF
few | TRBJ2-3 | 15 | TRBV7-2 | TRBD2 | TGTGCCAGCATCCTTAGCGGGACGCGGACAGATACGCAGTATTTT | CASILSGTRTDTQYF
few | TRBJ2-4 | 16 | TRBV20-1 | NA | TGCAGTGCTAGAGAGGGGGGCTTTTGGGGCAAAAACATTCAGTACTTC | CSAREGGFWGKNIQYF
NA | TRBJ1-6 | 13 | TRBV6-5 | NA | TGTGCCAGCAGTTACGAGGCAAATTCACCCCTCCACTTT | CASSYEANSPLHF
NA | TRBJ1-5 | 14 | TRBV27 | NA | TGTGCCACCAAGAAGGTCGCCCGCGGTCAGCCCCAGCATTTT | CATKKVARGQPQHF
NA | TRBJ1-3 | 14 | TRBV7-2 | NA | TGTGCCAGCAGCTTTGGGGGTTCTGGAAACACCATATATTTT | CASSFGGSGNTIYF
NA | TRBJ1-1 | 17 | TRBV10-1 | NA | TGCGCCAGCAGTGAGGGCAGGGCCCGCGGGACGAACACTGAAGCTTTCTTT | CASSEGRARGTNTEAFF
NA | TRBJ1-1 | 12 | TRBV12-3/TRBV12-4 | NA | TGTGCCAGCAGTTTGCGGTACACTGAAGCTTTCTTT | CASSLRYTEAFF
NA | TRBJ2-3 | 15 | TRBV6-1 | TRBD1 | TGTGCCAGCGGATTCGACAGGGTGACTACAGATACGCAGTATTTT | CASGFDRVTTDTQYF
NA | TRBJ1-2 | 12 | TRBV20-1 | NA | TGCAGTGCTAGAGGGACATCCTATGGCTACACCTTC | CSARGTSYGYTF
NA | TRBJ1-1 | 13 | TRBV6-5 | NA | TGTGCCAGCAGTTATAGGGCGGACACTGAAGCTTTCTTT | CASSYRADTEAFF
NA | TRBJ2-3 | 12 | TRBV20-1 | NA | TGCAGTGCTAGAAGACAGTCAGATACGCAGTATTTT | CSARRQSDTQYF
NA | TRBJ1-1 | 16 | TRBV7-9 | NA | TGTGCCAGCAGCTTAGATCCGGGGGCAGGTCGGAGGGAAGCTTTCTTT | CASSLDPGAGRREAFF
NA | TRBJ1-6 | 11 | TRBV20-1 | NA | TGCAGTGCTAGCACAAGGGGACCCCTCCACTTT | CSASTRGPLHF
NA | TRBJ2-3 | 15 | TRBV6-2/TRBV6-3 | NA | TGTGCCAGCAGCGACTTGGCTAGCGCGGCAGATACGCAGTATTTT | CASSDLASAADTQYF
NA | TRBJ2-5 | 13 | TRBV15 | NA | TGTGCCACCAGCAGAGAAGCGCAGGATTCCCAGTACTTC | CATSREAQDSQYF
NA | TRBJ2-7 | 11 | TRBV6-2/TRBV6-3 | NA | TGTGCCAGCAGTTCCTGGGACGAGCAGTACTTC | CASSSWDEQYF
NA | TRBJ2-7 | 15 | TRBV20-1 | TRBD2 | TGCAGTGCTAGAGAATGGGGGGAGGGACCCTACGAGCAGTACTTC | CSAREWGEGPYEQYF
NA | TRBJ2-3 | 14 | TRBV6-1 | NA | TGTGCCACTGTTGAGACACGTAGCACAGATACGCAGTATTTT | CATVETRSTDTQYF
few | TRBJ2-2 | 14 | TRBV20-1 | NA | TGCAGTGCTAGAGTCAGGGGGAACACCGGGGAGCTGTTTTTT | CSARVRGNTGELFF
NA | TRBJ1-1 | 17 | TRBV15 | NA | TGTGCCACCAGCCACCGATTATTTGTGGGCAGGGACACTGAAGCTTTCTTT | CATSHRLFVGRDTEAFF
NA | TRBJ2-4 | 15 | TRBV27 | TRBD1 | TGTGCCAGCAGCCCCGACAGGGGGCGCGTAAACATTCAGTACTTC | CASSPDRGRVNIQYF